The clone carrying this T cell receptor beta chain was recorded only once. The target antigen is unknown. The data were obtained in a study of cytomegalovirus exposure and HLA in healthy donors. Study conclusions and caveats: Later analysis identified 16,951 TCR beta sequences associated with HLA alleles, using a false discovery rate threshold of 0.05. Later analysis demonstrated an association between a missense DCLRE1C variant and TCR beta V- and J-gene trimming.

Per the germline V gene, CDR1 is SGDLS and CDR2 is YYNGEE. This CDR3 has 13 residues. V was pared by 4 bases and J by 4 bases, with 6 bases between. It was with 60 Vbeta and 13 Jbeta primers that the PCR ran. The repertoire was sequenced with immunoSEQ multiplex PCR; TCRdb's copy has only in-frame clones and lacks some. Of about 210,000 clones in the sample, about 86% were seen once. Sequences were obtained from PBMCs. The chain recombines TRBV9 with TRBJ2-6; D is ambiguous. This clonotype was sampled from a man aged 35 to 55 in good health and CMV-seropositive. The CDR3 loop reads CASSSSGANVLTF. Here the CDR3 DNA reads TGTGCCAGCAGCTCATCAGGGGCCAACGTCCTGACTTTC.